A single T cell receptor (beta chain) is shown here with its context. Antigen: not known. V dropped 5 bases and J dropped 1; count of bases not matched to a gene: 3. Germline V gene data show CDR1 as MDHEN and CDR2 as SYDVKM. The CDR3 runs to 15 residues. These data come from a study of cytomegalovirus exposure and HLA in healthy donors. In the study overall: Earlier, 95 million to 140 million unique TCR beta sequences were recovered from roughly 170 million T cells by an analysis. Points from the study as a whole: Most subjects' HLA-A and HLA-B alleles were reportedly predicted from TCR beta sequences. The study recorded some 160 TCR beta chains that were cytomegalovirus-associated.

Donors showed nominal health when sampled, although they likely had unrecorded immune exposures. The PCR had 60 Vbeta and 13 Jbeta primers. The protocol was immunoSEQ multiplex PCR, while the TCRdb copy is restricted to in-frame clones and leaves out a portion. The data hold about 98,000 clones, with roughly 70% observed a single time. The sample consisted of PBMCs. The genes are TRBV28 and TRBJ2-1; TRBD1 agrees at 9 bases. The source of this sequence is a male donor in good health and CMV-seronegative. DNA for the CDR3: TGTGCCAGCAGTCCGGACAGGGGTTCCTACAATGAGCAGTTCTTC. The encoded protein is CASSPDRGSYNEQFF.